This TCR beta chain appears in the sequencing data of a study of cytomegalovirus exposure and HLA in healthy donors. Points from the study as a whole: Listed as cytomegalovirus-associated were 164 TCR beta chains. Rare TCR sequences predominated, though certain public TCRs were found in many donors.

Germline loops: CDR1 MNHEY, CDR2 SMNVEV (reference sequence). The CDR3 consists of 18 residues. The ends lost 3 bases at V and 3 bases at J; junction bases unmatched: 15. About this clone: Its antigen is unidentified.

Profiling relied on immunoSEQ multiplex PCR, and the TCRdb table lists in-frame clones only, not all of them. The sample has more than 90,000 clones, approximately 93% seen once. The TCR originated in a woman aged 30 to 39 in good health and CMV-seropositive. The chain recombines TRBV27 with TRBJ2-7, with 9 bases fitting TRBD1. The specimen sequenced was PBMCs. CDR3 DNA sequence: TGTGCCAGCAGTTTTTACCCTCCAGGGGACAGGGAGGACTACGAGCAGTACTTC. Translation: CASSFYPPGDREDYEQYF.